One sample yielded the 6 T cell receptor beta chains listed below, sequenced in a study of human T cells and chemical hapten exposure. In TCRdb, the RACE reads were re-called with MiXCR into one record per CDR3 protein. The sample includes 300,000 to 400,000 distinct CDR3 sequences, roughly 4.6% seen only once; the top ten take about 2.5%. Time point meaning: pre-sensitization, week 0. The treatment here: therapeutic diphenylcyclopropenone sensitization with weekly scalp DPC. The specimen was whole blood, collected in connection with sensitization to the hapten diphenylcyclopropenone (DPC). The receptors stem from a woman aged 45-60 years with alopecia areata. Some clones in this sample may be carry-over from other donors' samples.

This clonotype has ten or more counts. The chain uses TRBV29-1 and TRBJ1-5, with TRBD1 matching over 7 bases. V lost 6 bases and J lost 7; bases outside the gene matches: 9. The CDR3 has 13 residues. From germline, CDR1 is SQVTM and CDR2 ANQGSEA. DNA for the CDR3: TGCAGCGTAGAGACAGGGAATGAACAGCCCCAGCATTTT. Amino acids: CSVETGNEQPQHF.

The table lists this clonotype with many counts. The V call is TRBV7-9, the J call TRBJ2-1, with a weak D call TRBD1 (6 bases). Germline CDR1 is SEHNR and CDR2 is FQNEAQ (reference sequence). V was shortened by 4 bases and J by 4 bases, with 17 bases between the two germline ends. This CDR3 is built from 16 residues. Written as DNA, the CDR3 is TGTGCCAGCAGCTCAGAGGTTATGGGGGCATACAATGAGCAGTTCTTC. This translates into CASSSEVMGAYNEQFF. Drawing the rest from reference TRBV7-9 and TRBJ2-1, the complete variable domain is DTGVSQNPRHKITKRGQNVTFRCDPISEHNRLYWYRQTLGQGPEFLTYFQNEAQLEKSRLLSDRFSAERPKGSFSTLEIQRTEQGDSAMYLCASSSEVMGAYNEQFFGPGTRLTVL.

The chain has TRBV11-2 and TRBJ2-6, with D uncertain. CDR1 and CDR2 (germline): SGHAT, FQNNGV. V was clipped by 2 bases and J by 4 bases, with 15 bases between them. The CDR3 length is 17 residues. The CDR3 sequence is CASSLSNGLRGANVLTF. DNA of the CDR3: TGTGCCAGCAGCTTAAGTAACGGTTTGAGAGGGGCCAACGTCCTGACTTTC. The full variable domain, rest sourced from reference TRBV11-2 and TRBJ2-6, is EAGVAQSPRYKIIEKRQSVAFWCNPISGHATLYWYQQILGQGPKLLIQFQNNGVVDDSQLPKDRFSAERLKGVDSTLKIQPAKLEDSAVYLCASSLSNGLRGANVLTFGAGSRLTVL.

This clonotype showed up just a few times. This rearrangement joins TRBV25-1 to TRBJ1-1; a possible D gene is TRBD1 (5 bases). The length of the CDR3 is 13 residues. Trimming took off 6 bases at V and 3 bases at J, with 11 bases between the two ends. Germline assignment: CDR1 MGHDK and CDR2 SYGVNS. This CDR3 is CASRGTYYTEAFF. CDR3 bases: TGTGCCAGCAGAGGGACGTATTACACTGAAGCTTTCTTT. The complete variable domain, with remaining parts taken from reference TRBV25-1 and TRBJ1-1, reads EADIYQTPRYLVIGTGKKITLECSQTMGHDKMYWYQQDPGMELHLIHYSYGVNSTEKGDLSSESTVSRIRTEHFPLTLESARPSHTSQYLCASRGTYYTEAFFGQGTRLTVV.

There are a few counts of this clonotype. V usage is TRBV9 and J usage is TRBJ2-7; possibly TRBD2 for D (5 bases). V lost 4 bases and J lost 2, with 16 bases in between. The CDR3 has 15 amino acids. From germline, CDR1 is SGDLS and CDR2 YYNGEE. CDR3 in amino acids: CASSIGPGSTYEQYF. For the CDR3, the DNA is TGTGCCAGCAGCATCGGACCGGGGTCTACCTACGAGCAGTACTTC.

Ten or more counts support this clonotype. The V gene is TRBV29-1, the J gene TRBJ1-1, with a possible D match to TRBD1 (5 bases). Trimming shortened V by 5 bases and J by 0 bases, and 13 bases separated the two germline ends. CDR3 length: 14 residues. Per the germline V gene, CDR1 is SQVTM and CDR2 is ANQGSEA. The CDR3 nucleotides are TGCAGCGTTCTCCCGGGACGCCTGAACACTGAAGCTTTCTTT. This codes for CSVLPGRLNTEAFF.